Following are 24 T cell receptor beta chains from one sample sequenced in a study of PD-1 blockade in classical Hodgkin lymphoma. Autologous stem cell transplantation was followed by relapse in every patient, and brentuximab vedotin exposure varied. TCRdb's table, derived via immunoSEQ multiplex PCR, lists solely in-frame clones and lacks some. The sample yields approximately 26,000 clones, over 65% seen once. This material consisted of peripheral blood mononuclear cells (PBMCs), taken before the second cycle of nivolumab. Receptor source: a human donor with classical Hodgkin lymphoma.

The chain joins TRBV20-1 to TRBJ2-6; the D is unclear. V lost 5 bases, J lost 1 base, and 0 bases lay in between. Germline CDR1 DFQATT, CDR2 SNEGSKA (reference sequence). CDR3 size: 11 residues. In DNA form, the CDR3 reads TGCAGTGCTTCTGGGGCCAACGTCCTGACTTTC. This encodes CSASGANVLTF.

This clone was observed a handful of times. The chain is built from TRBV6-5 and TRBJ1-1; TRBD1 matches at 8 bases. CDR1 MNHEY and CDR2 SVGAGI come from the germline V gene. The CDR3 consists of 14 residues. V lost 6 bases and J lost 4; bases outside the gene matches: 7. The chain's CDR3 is CASRPTGGITEAFF. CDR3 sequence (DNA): TGTGCCAGCAGACCTACAGGGGGAATCACTGAAGCTTTCTTT.

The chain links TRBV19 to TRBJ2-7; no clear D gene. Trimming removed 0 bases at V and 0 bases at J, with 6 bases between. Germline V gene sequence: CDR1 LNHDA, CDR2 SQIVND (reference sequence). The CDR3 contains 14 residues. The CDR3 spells CASSIEALSYEQYF. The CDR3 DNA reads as TGTGCCAGTAGTATAGAGGCCCTCTCCTACGAGCAGTACTTC.

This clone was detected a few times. Written as DNA, the CDR3 is TGTGCCAGCAGCGTTGGCGGGAGAATGAATGAGCAGTTCTTC. This translates into CASSVGGRMNEQFF. The J gene is TRBJ2-1, the V gene TRBV9, with 7 bases that match TRBD2. Per germline, CDR1 SGDLS and CDR2 YYNGEE. Trimming removed 2 bases from V and 7 bases from J; junction bases left unmatched: 6. The CDR3 totals 14 residues.

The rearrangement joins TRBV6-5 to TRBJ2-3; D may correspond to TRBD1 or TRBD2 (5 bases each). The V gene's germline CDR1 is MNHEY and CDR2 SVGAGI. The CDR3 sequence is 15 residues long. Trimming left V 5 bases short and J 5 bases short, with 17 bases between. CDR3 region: CASSIRDPDQDTQYF. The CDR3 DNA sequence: TGTGCCAGCAGTATCCGGGACCCCGATCAAGATACGCAGTATTTT.

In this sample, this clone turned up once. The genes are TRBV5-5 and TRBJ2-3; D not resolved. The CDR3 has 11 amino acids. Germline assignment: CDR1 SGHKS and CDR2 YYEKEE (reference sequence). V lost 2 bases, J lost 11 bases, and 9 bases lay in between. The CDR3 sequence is CASSFSRKQYF. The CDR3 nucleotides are TGTGCCAGCAGCTTCTCACGAAAGCAGTATTTT.

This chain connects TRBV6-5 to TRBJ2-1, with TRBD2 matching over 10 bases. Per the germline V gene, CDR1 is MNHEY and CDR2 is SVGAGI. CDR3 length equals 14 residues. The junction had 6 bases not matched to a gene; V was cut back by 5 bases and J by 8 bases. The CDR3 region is CASSPGTSVDEQFF. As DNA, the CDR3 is TGTGCCAGCAGTCCCGGGACTAGCGTGGATGAGCAGTTCTTC.

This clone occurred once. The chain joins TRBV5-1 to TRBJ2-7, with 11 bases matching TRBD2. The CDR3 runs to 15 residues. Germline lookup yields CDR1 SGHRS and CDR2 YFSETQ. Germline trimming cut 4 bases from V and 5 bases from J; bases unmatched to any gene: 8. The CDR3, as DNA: TGCGCCAGCAGCATACACGGACTAGCGGGCGACGAGCAGTACTTC. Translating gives CASSIHGLAGDEQYF.

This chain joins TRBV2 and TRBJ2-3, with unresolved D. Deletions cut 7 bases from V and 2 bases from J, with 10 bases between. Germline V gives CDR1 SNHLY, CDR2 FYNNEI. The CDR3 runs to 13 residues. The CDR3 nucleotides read TGTGCCAGCACTGTCTCCTACACAGATACGCAGTATTTT. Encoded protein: CASTVSYTDTQYF.

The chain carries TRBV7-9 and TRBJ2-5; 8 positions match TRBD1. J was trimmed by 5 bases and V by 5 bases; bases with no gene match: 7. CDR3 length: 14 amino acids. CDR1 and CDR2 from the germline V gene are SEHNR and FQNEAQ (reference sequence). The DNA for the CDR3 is TGTGCCAGCAGCAACGGACAGGGCTGGGAGACCCAGTACTTC. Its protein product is CASSNGQGWETQYF.

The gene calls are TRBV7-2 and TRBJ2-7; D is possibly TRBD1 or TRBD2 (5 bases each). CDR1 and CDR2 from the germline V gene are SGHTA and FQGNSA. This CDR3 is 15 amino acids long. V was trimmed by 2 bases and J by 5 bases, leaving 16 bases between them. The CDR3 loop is CASSLFRRVGDEQYF. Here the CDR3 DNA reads TGTGCCAGCAGCTTATTTCGGCGGGTAGGGGACGAGCAGTACTTC.

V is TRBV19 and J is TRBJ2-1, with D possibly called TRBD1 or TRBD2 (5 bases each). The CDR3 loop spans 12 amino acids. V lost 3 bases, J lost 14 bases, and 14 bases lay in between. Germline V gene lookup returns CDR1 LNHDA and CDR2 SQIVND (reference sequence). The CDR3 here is CASSMPLREKFF. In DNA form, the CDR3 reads TGTGCCAGTAGTATGCCCCTCAGGGAGAAGTTCTTC.

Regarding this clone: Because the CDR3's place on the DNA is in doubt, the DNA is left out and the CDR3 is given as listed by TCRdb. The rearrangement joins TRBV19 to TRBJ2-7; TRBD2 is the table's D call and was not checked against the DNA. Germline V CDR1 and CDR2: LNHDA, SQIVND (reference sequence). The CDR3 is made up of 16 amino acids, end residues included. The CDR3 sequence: CASSIAGTLGTVEQYF.

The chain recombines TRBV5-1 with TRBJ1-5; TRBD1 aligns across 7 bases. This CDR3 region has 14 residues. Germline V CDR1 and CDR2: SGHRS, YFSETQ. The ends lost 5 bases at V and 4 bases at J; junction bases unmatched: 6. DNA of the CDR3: TGCGCCAGCAGTTCGACAGGGATTAATCAGCCCCAGCATTTT. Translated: CASSSTGINQPQHF.

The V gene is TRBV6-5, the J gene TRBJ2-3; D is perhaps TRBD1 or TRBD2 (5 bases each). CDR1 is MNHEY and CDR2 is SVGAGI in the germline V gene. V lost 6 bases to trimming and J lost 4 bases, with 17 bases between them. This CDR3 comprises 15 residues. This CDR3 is CASRRSGRRSDTQYF. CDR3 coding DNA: TGTGCCAGCAGGCGTTCAGGGAGACGATCAGATACGCAGTATTTT.

CDR3 bases: TGTGCCAGCAGTTTGGGAACGAACACCGGGGAGCTGTTTTTT. Its translation: CASSLGTNTGELFF. The chain carries TRBV27 and TRBJ2-2; D call uncertain. There are 14 residues in the CDR3. Germline V gene lookup returns CDR1 MNHEY and CDR2 SMNVEV (reference sequence). V shed 3 bases and J shed 0 bases, with 5 bases lying between them.

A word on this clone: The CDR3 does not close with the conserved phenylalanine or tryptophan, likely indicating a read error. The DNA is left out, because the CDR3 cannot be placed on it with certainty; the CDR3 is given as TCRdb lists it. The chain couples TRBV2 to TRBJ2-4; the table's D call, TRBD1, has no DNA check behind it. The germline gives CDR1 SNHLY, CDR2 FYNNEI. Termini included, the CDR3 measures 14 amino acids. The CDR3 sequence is CASRTDRDEIVLRI.

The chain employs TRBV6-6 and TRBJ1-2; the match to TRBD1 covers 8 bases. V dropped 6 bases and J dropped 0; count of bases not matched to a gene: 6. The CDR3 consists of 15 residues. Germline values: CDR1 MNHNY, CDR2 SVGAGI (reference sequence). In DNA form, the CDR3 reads TGTGCCAGCAGCCCTTACAGGGGGGCTAACTATGGCTACACCTTC. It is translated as CASSPYRGANYGYTF.

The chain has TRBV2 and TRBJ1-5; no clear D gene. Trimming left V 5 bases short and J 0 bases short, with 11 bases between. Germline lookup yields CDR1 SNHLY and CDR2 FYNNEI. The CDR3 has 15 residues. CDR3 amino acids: CASSPTGNSNQPQHF. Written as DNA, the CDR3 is TGTGCCAGCAGTCCTACCGGGAATAGCAATCAGCCCCAGCATTTT.

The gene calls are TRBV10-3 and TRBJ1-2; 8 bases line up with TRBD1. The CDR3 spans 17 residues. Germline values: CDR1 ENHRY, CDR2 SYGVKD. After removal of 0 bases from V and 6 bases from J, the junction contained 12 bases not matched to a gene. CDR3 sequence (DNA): TGTGCCATCAGTGAGTCGAGTCCAGGGGGCAGAAGAAATGGCTACACCTTC. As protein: CAISESSPGGRRNGYTF.

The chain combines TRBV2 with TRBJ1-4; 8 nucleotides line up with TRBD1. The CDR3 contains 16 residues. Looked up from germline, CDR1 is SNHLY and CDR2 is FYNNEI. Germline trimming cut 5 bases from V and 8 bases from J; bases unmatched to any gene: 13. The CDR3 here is CASSPGTGNPYEKLFF. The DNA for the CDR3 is TGTGCCAGCAGTCCCGGGACAGGCAACCCATACGAAAAACTGTTTTTT.

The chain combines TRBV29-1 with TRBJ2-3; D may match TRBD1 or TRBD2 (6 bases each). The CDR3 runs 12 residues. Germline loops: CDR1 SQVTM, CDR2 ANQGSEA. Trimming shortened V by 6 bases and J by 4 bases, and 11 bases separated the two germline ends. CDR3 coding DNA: TGCAGCGTCGACAGGAGGGCAGATACGCAGTATTTT. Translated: CSVDRRADTQYF.

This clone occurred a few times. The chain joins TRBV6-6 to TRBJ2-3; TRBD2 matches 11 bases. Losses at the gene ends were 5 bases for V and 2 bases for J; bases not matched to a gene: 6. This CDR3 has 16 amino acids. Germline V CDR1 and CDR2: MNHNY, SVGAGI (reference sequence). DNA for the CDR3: TGTGCCAGCAGTCCCGTAGCGGGAGGGGCCACAGATACGCAGTATTTT. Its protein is CASSPVAGGATDTQYF.

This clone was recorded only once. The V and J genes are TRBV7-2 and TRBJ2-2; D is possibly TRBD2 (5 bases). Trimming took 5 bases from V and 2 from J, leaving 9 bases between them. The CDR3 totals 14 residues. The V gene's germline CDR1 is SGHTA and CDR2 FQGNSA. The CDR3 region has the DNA TGTGCCAGCAGCCCGGACTCAAACACCGGGGAGCTGTTTTTT. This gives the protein CASSPDSNTGELFF.